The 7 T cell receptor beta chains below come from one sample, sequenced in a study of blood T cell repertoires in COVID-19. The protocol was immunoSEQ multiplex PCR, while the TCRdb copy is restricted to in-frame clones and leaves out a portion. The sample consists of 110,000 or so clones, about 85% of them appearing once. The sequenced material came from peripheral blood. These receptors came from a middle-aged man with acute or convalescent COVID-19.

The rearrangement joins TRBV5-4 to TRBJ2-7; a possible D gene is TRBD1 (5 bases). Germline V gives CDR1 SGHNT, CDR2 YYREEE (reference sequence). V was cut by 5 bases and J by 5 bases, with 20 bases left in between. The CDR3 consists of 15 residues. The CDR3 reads CASSLPGKSGDEQYF. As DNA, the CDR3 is TGTGCCAGCAGTCTCCCAGGGAAAAGTGGGGACGAGCAGTACTTC.

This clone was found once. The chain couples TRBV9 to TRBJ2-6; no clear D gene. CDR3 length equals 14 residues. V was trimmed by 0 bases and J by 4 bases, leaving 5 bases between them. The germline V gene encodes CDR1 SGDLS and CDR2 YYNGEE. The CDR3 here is CASSVDSGANVLTF. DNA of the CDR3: TGTGCCAGCAGCGTAGACTCAGGGGCCAACGTCCTGACTTTC.

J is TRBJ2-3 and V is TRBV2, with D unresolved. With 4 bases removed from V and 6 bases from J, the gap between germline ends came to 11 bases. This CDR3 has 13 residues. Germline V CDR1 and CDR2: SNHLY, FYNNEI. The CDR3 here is CASSVGGRDTQYF. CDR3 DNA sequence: TGTGCCAGCAGTGTTGGCGGTAGGGATACGCAGTATTTT.

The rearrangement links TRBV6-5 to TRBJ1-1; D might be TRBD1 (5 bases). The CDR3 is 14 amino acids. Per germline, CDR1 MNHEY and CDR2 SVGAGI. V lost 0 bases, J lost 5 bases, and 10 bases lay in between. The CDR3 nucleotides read TGTGCCAGCAGTTACTCGGCAGGGTATACTGAAGCTTTCTTT. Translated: CASSYSAGYTEAFF.

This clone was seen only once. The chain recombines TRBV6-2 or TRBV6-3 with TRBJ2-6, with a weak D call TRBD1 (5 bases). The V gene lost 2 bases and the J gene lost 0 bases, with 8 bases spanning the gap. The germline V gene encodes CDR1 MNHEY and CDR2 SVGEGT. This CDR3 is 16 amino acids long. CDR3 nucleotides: TGTGCCAGCAGTTACGACAGCCACTCTGGGGCCAACGTCCTGACTTTC. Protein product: CASSYDSHSGANVLTF.

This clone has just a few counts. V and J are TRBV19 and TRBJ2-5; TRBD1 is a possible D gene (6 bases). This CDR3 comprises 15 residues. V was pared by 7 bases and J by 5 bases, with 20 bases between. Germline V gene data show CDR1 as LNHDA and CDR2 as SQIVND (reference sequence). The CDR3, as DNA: TGTGCCAGTACTCGAACGGCACAGGGTTTGGAGACCCAGTACTTC. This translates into CASTRTAQGLETQYF.

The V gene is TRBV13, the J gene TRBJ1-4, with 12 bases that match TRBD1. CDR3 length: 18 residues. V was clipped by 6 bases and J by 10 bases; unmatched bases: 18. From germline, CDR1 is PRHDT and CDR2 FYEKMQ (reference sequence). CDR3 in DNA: TGTGCCAGCAGTCGCGCTTCATGGGACAGGGGGCGCGAGGGAAAACTGTTTTTT. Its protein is CASSRASWDRGREGKLFF.